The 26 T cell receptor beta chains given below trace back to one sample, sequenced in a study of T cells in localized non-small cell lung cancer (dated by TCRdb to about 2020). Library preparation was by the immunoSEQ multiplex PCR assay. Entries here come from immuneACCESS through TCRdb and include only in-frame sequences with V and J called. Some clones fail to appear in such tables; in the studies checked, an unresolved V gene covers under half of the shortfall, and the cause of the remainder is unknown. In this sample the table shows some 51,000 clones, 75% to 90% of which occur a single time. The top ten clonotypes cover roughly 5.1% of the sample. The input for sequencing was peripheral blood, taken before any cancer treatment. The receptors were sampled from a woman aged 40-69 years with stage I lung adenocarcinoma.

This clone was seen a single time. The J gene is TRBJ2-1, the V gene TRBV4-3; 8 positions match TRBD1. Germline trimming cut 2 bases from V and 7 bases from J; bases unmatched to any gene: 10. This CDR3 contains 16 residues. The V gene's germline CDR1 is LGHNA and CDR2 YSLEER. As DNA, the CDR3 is TGCGCCAGCAGCCAATTCGACAGGGGCTACGGGAATGAGCAGTTCTTC. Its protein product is CASSQFDRGYGNEQFF.

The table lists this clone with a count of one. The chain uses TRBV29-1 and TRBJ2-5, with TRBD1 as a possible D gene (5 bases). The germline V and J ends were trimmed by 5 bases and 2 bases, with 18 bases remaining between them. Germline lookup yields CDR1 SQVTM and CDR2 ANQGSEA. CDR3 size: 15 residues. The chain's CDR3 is CSVSKVLTVQETQYF. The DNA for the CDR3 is TGCAGCGTTTCTAAAGTTCTGACAGTTCAAGAGACCCAGTACTTC.

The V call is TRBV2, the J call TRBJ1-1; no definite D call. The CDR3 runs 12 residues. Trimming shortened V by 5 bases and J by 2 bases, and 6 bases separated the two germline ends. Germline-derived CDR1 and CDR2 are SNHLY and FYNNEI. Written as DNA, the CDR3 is TGTGCCAGCAGTTTGATTAACACTGAAGCTTTCTTT. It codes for CASSLINTEAFF.

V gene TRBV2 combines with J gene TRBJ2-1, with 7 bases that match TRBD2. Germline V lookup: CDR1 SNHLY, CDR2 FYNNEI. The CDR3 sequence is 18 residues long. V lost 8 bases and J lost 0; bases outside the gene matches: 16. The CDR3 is CASGRFTTGGSSYNEQFF. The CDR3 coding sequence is TGTGCCAGCGGGCGTTTCACTACCGGGGGGAGCTCCTACAATGAGCAGTTCTTC. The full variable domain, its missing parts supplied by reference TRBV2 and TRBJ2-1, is EPEVTQTPSHQVTQMGQEVILRCVPISNHLYFYWYRQILGQKVEFLVSFYNNEISEKSEIFDDQFSVERPDGSNFTLKIRSTKLEDSAMYFCASGRFTTGGSSYNEQFFGPGTRLTVL.

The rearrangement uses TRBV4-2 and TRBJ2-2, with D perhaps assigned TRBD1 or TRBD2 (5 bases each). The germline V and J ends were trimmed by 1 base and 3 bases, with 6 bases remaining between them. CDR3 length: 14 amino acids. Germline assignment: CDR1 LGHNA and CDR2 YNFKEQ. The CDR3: CASSQGGDTGELFF. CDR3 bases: TGTGCCAGCAGCCAAGGAGGGGACACCGGGGAGCTGTTTTTT.

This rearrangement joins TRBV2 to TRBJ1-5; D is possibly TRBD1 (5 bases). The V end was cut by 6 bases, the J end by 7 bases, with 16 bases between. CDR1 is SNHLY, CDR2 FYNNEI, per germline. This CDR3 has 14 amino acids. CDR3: CASRYDSSEQPQHF. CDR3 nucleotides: TGTGCCAGCAGATATGACAGTTCTGAGCAGCCCCAGCATTTT. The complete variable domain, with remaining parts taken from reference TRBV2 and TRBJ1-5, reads EPEVTQTPSHQVTQMGQEVILRCVPISNHLYFYWYRQILGQKVEFLVSFYNNEISEKSEIFDDQFSVERPDGSNFTLKIRSTKLEDSAMYFCASRYDSSEQPQHFGDGTRLSIL.

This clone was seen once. The CDR3 DNA sequence: TGTGCCAGCAGCTCTTTTCCATATGGGGGGGGAAACACCATATATTTT. It codes for CASSSFPYGGGNTIYF. The chain is built from TRBV7-2 and TRBJ1-3, with D perhaps TRBD1 (5 bases). The CDR3 totals 16 residues. Germline V gene lookup returns CDR1 SGHTA and CDR2 FQGNSA. Trimming cost V 4 bases and J 4 bases, with 17 bases left between them. The full variable domain, rest sourced from reference TRBV7-2 and TRBJ1-3, is GAGVSQSPSNKVTEKGKDVELRCDPISGHTALYWYRQSLGQGLEFLIYFQGNSAPDKSGLPSDRFSAERTGGSVSTLTIQRTQQEDSAVYLCASSSFPYGGGNTIYFGEGSWLTVV.

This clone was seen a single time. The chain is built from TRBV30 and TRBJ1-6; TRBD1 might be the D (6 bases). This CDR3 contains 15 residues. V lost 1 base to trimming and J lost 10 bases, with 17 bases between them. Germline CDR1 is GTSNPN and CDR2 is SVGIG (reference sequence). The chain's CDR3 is CAWSENQGLWSPLHF. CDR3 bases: TGTGCCTGGAGTGAGAACCAGGGGTTATGGTCACCCCTCCACTTT.

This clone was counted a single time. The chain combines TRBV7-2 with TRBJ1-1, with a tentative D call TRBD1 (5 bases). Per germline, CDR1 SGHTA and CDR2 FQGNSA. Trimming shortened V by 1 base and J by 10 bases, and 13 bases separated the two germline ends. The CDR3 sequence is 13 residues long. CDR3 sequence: CASSLEGRVRAFF. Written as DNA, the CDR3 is TGTGCCAGCAGCTTAGAGGGCAGGGTGCGAGCTTTCTTT.

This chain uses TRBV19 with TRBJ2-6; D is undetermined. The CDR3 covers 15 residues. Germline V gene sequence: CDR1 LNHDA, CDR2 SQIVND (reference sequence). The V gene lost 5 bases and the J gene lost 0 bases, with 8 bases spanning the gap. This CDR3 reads CASSLFVSGANVLTF. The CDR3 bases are TGTGCCAGTAGTCTGTTCGTCTCTGGGGCCAACGTCCTGACTTTC.

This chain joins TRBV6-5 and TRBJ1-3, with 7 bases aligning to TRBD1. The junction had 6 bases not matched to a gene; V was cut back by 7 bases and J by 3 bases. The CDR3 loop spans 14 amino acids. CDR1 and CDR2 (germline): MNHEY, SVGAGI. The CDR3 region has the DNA TGTGCCAGCAACCCCAGGGGGGGTGGAAACACCATATATTTT. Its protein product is CASNPRGGGNTIYF.

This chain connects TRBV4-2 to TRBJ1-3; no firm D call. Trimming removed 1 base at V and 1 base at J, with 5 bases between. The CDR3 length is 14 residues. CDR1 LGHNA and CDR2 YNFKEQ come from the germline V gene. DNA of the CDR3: TGTGCCAGCAGCCAAGGGCCTTCTGGAAACACCATATATTTT. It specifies CASSQGPSGNTIYF.

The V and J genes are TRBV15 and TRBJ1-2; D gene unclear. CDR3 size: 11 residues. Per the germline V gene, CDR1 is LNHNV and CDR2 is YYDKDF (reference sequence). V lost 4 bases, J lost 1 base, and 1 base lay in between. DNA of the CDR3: TGTGCCACCAGCAATAACTATGGCTACACCTTC. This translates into CATSNNYGYTF. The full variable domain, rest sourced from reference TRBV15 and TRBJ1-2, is DAMVIQNPRYQVTQFGKPVTLSCSQTLNHNVMYWYQQKSSQAPKLLFHYYDKDFNNEADTPDNFQSRRPNTSFCFLDIRSPGLGDTAMYLCATSNNYGYTFGSGTRLTVV.

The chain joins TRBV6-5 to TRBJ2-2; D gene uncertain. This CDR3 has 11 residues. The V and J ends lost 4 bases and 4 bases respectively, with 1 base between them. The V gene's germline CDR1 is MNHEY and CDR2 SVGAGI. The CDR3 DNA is TGTGCCAGCAGTTCCACCGGGGAGCTGTTTTTT. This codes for CASSSTGELFF.

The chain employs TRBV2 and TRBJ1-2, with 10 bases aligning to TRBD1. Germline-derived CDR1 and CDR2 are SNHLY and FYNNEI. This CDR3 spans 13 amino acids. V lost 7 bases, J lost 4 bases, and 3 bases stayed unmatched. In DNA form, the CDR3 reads TGTGCCAGCACGACAGGGGGCTTCTATGGCTACACCTTC. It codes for CASTTGGFYGYTF.

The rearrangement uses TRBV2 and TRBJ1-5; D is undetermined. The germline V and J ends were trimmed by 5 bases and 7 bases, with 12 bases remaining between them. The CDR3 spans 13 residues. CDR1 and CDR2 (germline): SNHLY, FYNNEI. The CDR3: CASSQGYRQPQHF. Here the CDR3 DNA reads TGTGCCAGCAGTCAAGGGTATCGGCAGCCCCAGCATTTT.

The chain's CDR3 is CASSQDRRGRQKLFF. CDR3 DNA: TGCGCCAGCAGCCAAGATCGTAGGGGAAGACAAAAACTGTTTTTT. The chain has TRBV4-1 and TRBJ1-4, with D possibly TRBD1 on 5 matching bases. CDR1 is MGHRA, CDR2 YSYEKL, per germline. Trimming left V 0 bases short and J 9 bases short, with 14 bases between. The CDR3 contains 15 residues.

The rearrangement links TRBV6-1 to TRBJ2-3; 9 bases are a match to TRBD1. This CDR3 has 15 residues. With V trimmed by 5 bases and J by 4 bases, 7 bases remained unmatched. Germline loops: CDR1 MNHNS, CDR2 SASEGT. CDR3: CASSRDRVSADTQYF. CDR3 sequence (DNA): TGTGCCAGCAGTCGGGACAGGGTGAGCGCAGATACGCAGTATTTT.

As DNA, the CDR3 is TGCGCCAGCAGCCAAGAACCAGGGGGAATATACAATGAGCAGTTCTTC. It codes for CASSQEPGGIYNEQFF. The chain recombines TRBV4-3 with TRBJ2-1; 7 nucleotides align to TRBD1. This CDR3 has 16 residues. After removal of 0 bases from V and 4 bases from J, the junction contained 6 bases not matched to a gene. The germline gives CDR1 LGHNA, CDR2 YSLEER.

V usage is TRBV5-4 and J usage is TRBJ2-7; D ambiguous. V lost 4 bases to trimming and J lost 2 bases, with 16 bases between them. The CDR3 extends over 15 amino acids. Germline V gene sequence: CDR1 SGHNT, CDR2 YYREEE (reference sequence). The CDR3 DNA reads TGTGCCAGCAGCCTAGGACCTCTGTCGGCCTACGAGCAGTACTTC. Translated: CASSLGPLSAYEQYF. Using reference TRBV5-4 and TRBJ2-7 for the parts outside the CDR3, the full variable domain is ETGVTQSPTHLIKTRGQQVTLRCSSQSGHNTVSWYQQALGQGPQFIFQYYREEENGRGNFPPRFSGLQFPNYSSELNVNALELDDSALYLCASSLGPLSAYEQYFGPGTRLTVT.

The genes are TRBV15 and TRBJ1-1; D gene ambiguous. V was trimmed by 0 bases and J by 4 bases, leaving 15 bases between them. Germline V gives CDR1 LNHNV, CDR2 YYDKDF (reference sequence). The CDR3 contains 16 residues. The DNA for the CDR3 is TGTGCCACCAGCAGAGATATAGGCCTAGGCGGCACTGAAGCTTTCTTT. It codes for CATSRDIGLGGTEAFF.

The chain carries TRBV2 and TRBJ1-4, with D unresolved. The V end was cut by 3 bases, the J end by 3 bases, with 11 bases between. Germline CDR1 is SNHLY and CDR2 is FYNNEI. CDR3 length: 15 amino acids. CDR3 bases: TGTGCCAGCAGTGATTTGCGACAATCTAATGAAAAACTGTTTTTT. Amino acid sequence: CASSDLRQSNEKLFF.

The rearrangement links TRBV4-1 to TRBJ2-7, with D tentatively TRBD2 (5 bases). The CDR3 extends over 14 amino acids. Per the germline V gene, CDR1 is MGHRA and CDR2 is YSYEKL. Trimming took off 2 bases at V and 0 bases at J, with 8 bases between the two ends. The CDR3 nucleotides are TGCGCCAGCAGCCAAATGGGGAGCTCCTACGAGCAGTACTTC. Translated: CASSQMGSSYEQYF.

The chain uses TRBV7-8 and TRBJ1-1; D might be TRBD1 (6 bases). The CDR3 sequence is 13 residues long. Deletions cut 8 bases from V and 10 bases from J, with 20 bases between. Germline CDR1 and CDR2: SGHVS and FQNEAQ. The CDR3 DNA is TGTGCCAGCGCCGGGGGGGGCCGCCTTGCAGCTTTCTTT. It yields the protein CASAGGGRLAAFF.

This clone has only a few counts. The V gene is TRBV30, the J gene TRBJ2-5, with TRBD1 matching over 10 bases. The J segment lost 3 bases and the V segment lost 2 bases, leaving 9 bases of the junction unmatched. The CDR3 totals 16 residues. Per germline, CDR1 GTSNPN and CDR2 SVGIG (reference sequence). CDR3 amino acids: CAWSSWGDRGKETQYF. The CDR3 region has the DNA TGTGCCTGGAGTTCTTGGGGGGACAGGGGAAAAGAGACCCAGTACTTC.

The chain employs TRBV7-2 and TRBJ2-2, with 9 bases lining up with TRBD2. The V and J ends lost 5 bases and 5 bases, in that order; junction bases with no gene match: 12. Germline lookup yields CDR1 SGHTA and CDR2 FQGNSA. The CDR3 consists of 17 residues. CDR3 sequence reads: CASSRARGGLRTGELFF. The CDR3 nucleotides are TGTGCCAGCAGCCGGGCGCGGGGGGGCCTGAGGACCGGGGAGCTGTTTTTT.